The 21 T cell receptor beta chains presented below share a single source sample, sequenced in a study of blood T cells in healthy people across ages. Primed by a sample-barcoded 5' primer and a J-beta primer mix, a second PCR proceeded for 7 to 11 cycles. TCRdb analysed the 5' RACE reads with MiXCR anew, one entry per CDR3 protein. The table shows approximately 730,000 distinct CDR3 sequences, with 35% to 45% occurring only once. The specimen sequenced was blood. The source of these receptors is a woman in her fifties or sixties in good health.

This rearrangement joins TRBV12-3 or TRBV12-4 to TRBJ2-5, with 11 bases that match TRBD1. The V and J ends lost 5 bases and 4 bases, in that order; junction bases with no gene match: 9. The CDR3 runs to 16 residues. CDR3 loop: CASSPGTGGIVETQYF. Written as DNA, the CDR3 is TGTGCCAGCAGTCCCGGGACAGGGGGTATCGTAGAGACCCAGTACTTC.

The chain couples TRBV28 to TRBJ2-7, with 9 positions matching TRBD2. CDR3 size: 15 residues. Germline V gene sequence: CDR1 MDHEN, CDR2 SYDVKM. V shed 1 base, J shed 4 bases, and the junction held 5 bases outside the gene matches. DNA for the CDR3: TGTGCCAGCAGTTTATTGCTAGCGGGAAAGTACGAGCAGTACTTC. Translating gives CASSLLLAGKYEQYF.

This clonotype has only a few counts. The rearrangement joins TRBV9 to TRBJ2-5; TRBD2 might be the D (6 bases). The CDR3 length is 14 residues. The V and J ends lost 4 bases and 6 bases respectively, with 16 bases between them. The germline gives CDR1 SGDLS, CDR2 YYNGEE. The CDR3 loop is CASSSPGDGKTQYF. As DNA, the CDR3 is TGTGCCAGCAGCTCCCCGGGGGACGGGAAGACCCAGTACTTC.

The chain couples TRBV6-6 to TRBJ1-5; D gene uncertain. V gave up 0 bases and J gave up 7 bases, with 10 bases separating them. The CDR3 runs 14 residues. In germline, CDR1 is MNHNY, CDR2 SVGAGI (reference sequence). The CDR3 sequence: CASSYSTGKQPQHF. In nucleotides, the CDR3 is TGTGCCAGCAGTTACTCGACTGGGAAGCAGCCCCAGCATTTT.

A few counts support this clonotype. This chain uses TRBV7-6 with TRBJ2-3, with 9 nucleotides matching TRBD1. The V and J ends lost 5 bases and 1 base, in that order; junction bases with no gene match: 7. The CDR3 consists of 16 residues. Germline lookup yields CDR1 SGHVS and CDR2 FNYEAQ. CDR3 coding DNA: TGTGCCAGCAGCCACAGCCGGGACAGGGGCACAGATACGCAGTATTTT. This translates into CASSHSRDRGTDTQYF. Filled out from reference TRBV7-6 and TRBJ2-3, the complete variable domain reads GAGVSQSPRYKVTKRGQDVALRCDPISGHVSLYWYRQALGQGPEFLTYFNYEAQQDKSGLPNDRFSAERPEGSISTLTIQRTEQRDSAMYRCASSHSRDRGTDTQYFGPGTRLTVL.

The chain employs TRBV12-3 or TRBV12-4 and TRBJ1-2; 9 bases agree with TRBD1. J was trimmed by 9 bases and V by 6 bases; bases with no gene match: 5. This CDR3 has 12 residues. The CDR3 nucleotides read TGTGCCAGCAGAGGGACAGGGTTTAGCTACACCTTC. Translation gives CASRGTGFSYTF.

This clonotype appeared many times. The V call is TRBV7-3, the J call TRBJ2-5; 11 bases are a match to TRBD2. The CDR3 loop spans 16 amino acids. CDR1 and CDR2 (germline): SGHTA, FQGTGA. The ends lost 5 bases at V and 5 bases at J; junction bases unmatched: 10. The CDR3 DNA sequence: TGTGCCAGCAGCAAAAATGCACTAGCGGGAGTGGAGACCCAGTACTTC. It encodes CASSKNALAGVETQYF. The variable domain in full, with the rest retrieved from reference TRBV7-3 and TRBJ2-5, is GAGVSQTPSNKVTEKGKYVELRCDPISGHTALYWYRQSLGQGPEFLIYFQGTGAADDSGLPNDRFFAVRPEGSVSTLKIQRTERGDSAVYLCASSKNALAGVETQYFGPGTRLLVL.

The chain has TRBV7-2 and TRBJ1-6; D unclear. Trimming cost V 8 bases and J 4 bases, with 15 bases left between them. Germline V gene lookup returns CDR1 SGHTA and CDR2 FQGNSA. CDR3 length equals 15 residues. The CDR3 DNA reads TGTGCCAGCGTTCCTACGGGGTCTTATAATTCACCCCTCCACTTT. Amino acid sequence: CASVPTGSYNSPLHF.

This clonotype showed up just a few times. The chain links TRBV12-3 or TRBV12-4 to TRBJ2-3, with 10 bases aligning to TRBD2. There are 16 residues in the CDR3. The junction had 7 bases not matched to a gene; V was cut back by 4 bases and J by 3 bases. CDR3 coding DNA: TGTGCCAGCAGTTCTCACCTAGCGGGAGTTACAGATACGCAGTATTTT. It is translated as CASSSHLAGVTDTQYF.

The CDR3 sequence is CASSQDTGNSWDEQFF. The CDR3 DNA follows: TGTGCCAGCAGCCAAGATACCGGTAATAGTTGGGATGAGCAGTTCTTC. The gene calls are TRBV3-1 and TRBJ2-1; D remains unclear. This CDR3 spans 16 amino acids. Germline lookup yields CDR1 LGHDT and CDR2 YNNKEL (reference sequence). Trimming took 0 bases from V and 8 from J, leaving 17 bases between them.

Note on this clonotype: One end of the junction is discordant with germline, which a read error may explain. The chain couples TRBV3-1 to TRBJ2-3; maybe TRBD2 (7 bases). This CDR3 is built from 17 residues. The V gene's germline CDR1 is LGHDT and CDR2 YNNKEL (reference sequence). CDR3 in amino acids: CASSQGRGARTTDTQYF. In DNA form, the CDR3 reads TGTGCCAGCAGTCAAGGTCGGGGGGCGCGTACCACAGATACGCAGTATTTT.

This clonotype was counted a few times. The V and J genes are TRBV20-1 and TRBJ2-7; D gene ambiguous. The DNA matches TRBJ2-5 better at its end, which makes the J call doubtful. From germline, CDR1 is DFQATT and CDR2 SNEGSKA (reference sequence). The CDR3 covers 12 residues. In nucleotides, the CDR3 is TGCAGTGCTAGCGCCGTTAGGGAGACCCAGTACTTC. Encoded protein: CSASAVRETQYF.

V and J are TRBV6-6 and TRBJ2-1; 15 bases are shared with TRBD2. Germline lookup yields CDR1 MNHNY and CDR2 SVGAGI (reference sequence). This CDR3 comprises 17 residues. J was trimmed by 9 bases and V by 2 bases; bases with no gene match: 8. This CDR3 reads CASSYTGLAGGGGEQFF. Here the CDR3 DNA reads TGTGCCAGCAGTTACACGGGACTAGCGGGAGGAGGGGGTGAGCAGTTCTTC.

The table lists this clonotype with a few counts. The genes are TRBV28 and TRBJ2-3; unclear D gene. Germline V gene sequence: CDR1 MDHEN, CDR2 SYDVKM. The CDR3 has 14 amino acids. Trimming pared 3 bases from V and 2 bases from J, leaving 9 bases between. CDR3 loop: CASSFPTNTDTQYF. As DNA, the CDR3 is TGTGCCAGCAGTTTTCCGACAAACACAGATACGCAGTATTTT.

This clonotype has more than one count but fewer than ten. CDR3 nucleotides: TGTGCCAGCAGCGGGAGGTCACAGCGGGATACGCAGTATTTT. Its translation is CASSGRSQRDTQYF. This sequence joins TRBV7-2 and TRBJ2-3, with a possible D match to TRBD2 (6 bases). V lost 5 bases and J 6 bases, leaving 15 bases between the germline ends. Germline V CDR1 and CDR2: SGHTA, FQGNSA. This CDR3 spans 14 amino acids.

The rearrangement joins TRBV7-3 to TRBJ2-3, with D unclear. CDR3 length: 12 amino acids. Trimming shortened V by 6 bases and J by 9 bases, and 13 bases separated the two germline ends. Per germline, CDR1 SGHTA and CDR2 FQGTGA. Here the CDR3 DNA reads TGTGCCAGCAGTCAACCGGCACAGACGCAGTATTTT. Its translation is CASSQPAQTQYF.

The chain recombines TRBV21-1 with TRBJ2-7; the D call TRBD1 from the table was never checked on the DNA. TRBV21-1 is classified as a pseudogene. CDR3 length: 11 amino acids. CDR3 protein: CASPRRGREYF. CDR3 in DNA: TGTGCCAGCCCTAGAAGGGGCAGAGAGTACTTC.

This clonotype showed up many times. The chain carries TRBV12-3 or TRBV12-4 and TRBJ2-4; D not resolved. The CDR3 is made up of 15 amino acids. The V end was cut by 5 bases, the J end by 3 bases, with 14 bases between. CDR3 sequence: CASSGPVGVKNIQYF. CDR3 nucleotide sequence: TGTGCCAGCAGTGGACCGGTGGGTGTCAAAAACATTCAGTACTTC.

As DNA, the CDR3 is TGTGCCACCAGCGGACGGATGAACACTGAAGCTTTCTTT. The encoded protein is CATSGRMNTEAFF. This chain links TRBV15 with TRBJ1-1; D remains unclear. Germline V gene sequence: CDR1 LNHNV, CDR2 YYDKDF (reference sequence). With 5 bases removed from V and 0 bases from J, the gap between germline ends came to 7 bases. This CDR3 region has 13 residues.

The chain recombines TRBV7-2 with TRBJ1-6; the match to TRBD1 covers 8 bases. The germline V gene has CDR1 SGHTA and CDR2 FQGNSA. With V trimmed by 2 bases and J by 2 bases, 8 bases remained unmatched. The CDR3 sequence is 18 residues long. DNA for the CDR3: TGTGCCAGCAGCTTACCCACGGGACAGGAGACCTATAATTCACCCCTCCACTTT. Protein: CASSLPTGQETYNSPLHF.

Of note for this clonotype: The junction and the germline gene differ at one end; a read error may be behind it. The genes are TRBV12-3 or TRBV12-4 and TRBJ2-6, with TRBD1 matching 9 bases. CDR3 length: 17 amino acids. Written as DNA, the CDR3 is TGTGCCAGTGAACCGGGACAGGGACTCTTTGGGGCCAGCGTCCTGACTTTC. Protein sequence: CASEPGQGLFGASVLTF.